Described below is a single T cell receptor (beta chain) sequence and its context. V lost 4 bases and J 6 bases, leaving 17 bases between the germline ends. In germline, CDR1 is SGHNT, CDR2 YYREEE (reference sequence). CDR3 size: 15 residues. This record belongs to a study of blood T cell repertoires in COVID-19. Overall study: Samples taken during acute and convalescent COVID-19 were collected in the United States, Italy and Spain.

Followed over time, Seattle patients had been enrolled while infection was active. In the authors' workflow: Amplification of reference gene primers was used by the study to estimate nucleated cell counts. Produced via immunoSEQ multiplex PCR; TCRdb's table is partial and in-frame only. Clone size and V and J calls were adopted from that table, with D and trimming inferred from the DNA. The repertoire holds 150,000 to 170,000 clones, with around 83% as singletons. J is TRBJ2-1 and V is TRBV5-4; TRBD1 is a possible D gene (7 bases). The sequencing input was peripheral blood. The receptor was derived from a woman between 55 and 75 years old with COVID-19, enrolled during active disease. CDR3 bases: TGTGCCAGCAGCCTTCGGGCAGGGGGAGGCAATGAGCAGTTCTTC. Encoded protein: CASSLRAGGGNEQFF.